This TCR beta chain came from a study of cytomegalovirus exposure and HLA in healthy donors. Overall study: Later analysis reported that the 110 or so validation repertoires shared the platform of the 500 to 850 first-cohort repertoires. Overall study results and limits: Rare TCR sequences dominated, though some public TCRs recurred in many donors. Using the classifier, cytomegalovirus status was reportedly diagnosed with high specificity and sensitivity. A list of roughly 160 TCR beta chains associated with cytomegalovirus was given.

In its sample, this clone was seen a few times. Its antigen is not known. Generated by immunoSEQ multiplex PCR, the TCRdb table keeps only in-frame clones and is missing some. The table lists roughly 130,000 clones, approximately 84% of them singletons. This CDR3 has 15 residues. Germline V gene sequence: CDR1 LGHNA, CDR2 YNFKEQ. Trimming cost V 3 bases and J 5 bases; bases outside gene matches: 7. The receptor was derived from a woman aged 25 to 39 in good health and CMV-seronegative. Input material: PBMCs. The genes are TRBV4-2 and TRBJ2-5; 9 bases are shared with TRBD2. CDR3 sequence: CASSQGGGAPETQYF. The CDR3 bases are TGTGCCAGCAGCCAGGGCGGGGGGGCCCCGGAGACCCAGTACTTC.